This TCR beta chain was sequenced during a study of patients with pleural tuberculosis. This clonotype has at least ten counts. TCRdb re-analysed the reads in MiXCR, keeping a single row per CDR3 protein. In the table there are around 30,000 distinct CDR3 sequences, more than 15% of which are singletons. Germline CDR1 is SGHAT and CDR2 is FQNNGV. The CDR3 sequence is 16 residues long. The V and J ends lost 5 bases and 5 bases respectively, with 19 bases between them. The chain uses TRBV11-2 and TRBJ2-1; D may be TRBD1 (5 bases). The sequencing input was peripheral blood. This clonotype was obtained from a human donor with pleural tuberculosis. Here the CDR3 reads CASSLRAGLGNNEQFF. The CDR3 DNA reads TGTGCCAGCAGCCTCAGGGCCGGATTGGGGAACAATGAGCAGTTCTTC.